The rows below give T cell receptor beta chains drawn from one sample of a study of T-cell memory formation after mild COVID-19. One entry per CDR3 protein results from TCRdb running MiXCR on the 5' RACE reads. This sample has 500,000 to 600,000 distinct CDR3 sequences; about a sixth occur once, and the top ten carry about 12%. The sequenced sample was PBMCs or a T cell subset sorted from them (not recorded which). The receptors shown here come from an adult woman who had mild COVID-19 (a few samples of this study predate the infection). Cell type and time point are not known. Both conserved end residues are part of each CDR3. Each record gives: V gene, clone size, D gene, J gene, CDR3 protein, CDR3 DNA. A D gene is named only where the DNA matches it firmly. Size is stated for part of the rows, as once, few or many counts, or as a class when the clone is expanded.

V: TRBV7-9; size: .; D: TRBD2; J: TRBJ2-7; CDR3: CASSPGTSGRLSYEQYF; DNA: TGTGCCAGCAGCCCAGGGACTAGCGGGAGGCTCTCCTACGAGCAGTACTTC
V: TRBV3-1; size: once; D: TRBD1; J: TRBJ1-6; CDR3: CASKHTGTGDSPLHF; DNA: TGTGCCAGCAAGCATACCGGGACAGGGGACTCACCCCTCCACTTT
V: TRBV19; size: .; D: TRBD2; J: TRBJ2-7; CDR3: CASSPSTSGRDEQYF; DNA: TGTGCCAGTAGTCCTTCGACTAGCGGGAGGGACGAGCAGTACTTC
V: TRBV12-3/TRBV12-4; size: .; D: .; J: TRBJ2-7; CDR3: CASSLTGSSQEQYF; DNA: TGTGCCAGCAGTTTAACGGGGTCCTCCCAAGAGCAGTACTTC
V: TRBV30; size: .; D: .; J: TRBJ1-6; CDR3: CAWSGAKRDGNSPLHF; DNA: TGTGCCTGGAGTGGGGCTAAAAGGGACGGGAATTCACCCCTCCACTTT
V: TRBV12-3/TRBV12-4; size: many; D: .; J: TRBJ1-2; CDR3: CASSPDSNYGYTF; DNA: TGTGCCAGCAGCCCGGACAGTAACTATGGCTACACCTTC
V: TRBV5-5; size: .; D: TRBD1; J: TRBJ1-1; CDR3: CASSLEGAREAFF; DNA: TGTGCCAGCAGCTTGGAGGGGGCGCGGGAAGCTTTCTTT
V: TRBV20-1; size: few; D: .; J: TRBJ2-5; CDR3: CSARDRGAGPETQYF; DNA: TGCAGTGCTAGAGATCGGGGGGCTGGCCCAGAGACCCAGTACTTC
V: TRBV5-1; size: many; D: .; J: TRBJ2-3; CDR3: CASSPGVADTQYF; DNA: TGCGCCAGCAGCCCTGGCGTGGCAGATACGCAGTATTTT
V: TRBV7-9; size: .; D: TRBD2; J: TRBJ2-5; CDR3: CASSLGTSGSFRETQYF; DNA: TGTGCCAGCAGCTTAGGGACTAGCGGGAGCTTCAGGGAGACCCAGTACTTC
V: TRBV5-1; size: many; D: .; J: TRBJ2-1; CDR3: CASSRPGTYNEQFF; DNA: TGCGCCAGCAGCCGGCCAGGGACCTACAATGAGCAGTTCTTC
V: TRBV5-5; size: few; D: TRBD2; J: TRBJ2-3; CDR3: CASSLQLAGGTDTQYF; DNA: TGTGCCAGCAGCTTGCAACTAGCGGGGGGCACAGATACGCAGTATTTT
V: TRBV5-6; size: .; D: .; J: TRBJ1-2; CDR3: CASSRRGGAYGYTF; DNA: TGTGCCAGCAGCCGCCGGGGGGGGGCTTATGGCTACACCTTC
V: TRBV6-1; size: .; D: TRBD2; J: TRBJ2-7; CDR3: CASRNQAGGHYEQYF; DNA: TGTGCCAGCCGTAATCAAGCGGGAGGTCACTACGAGCAGTACTTC
V: TRBV6-5; size: many; D: .; J: TRBJ2-1; CDR3: CATTSRALEQFF; DNA: TGTGCCACCACAAGCAGAGCCTTGGAGCAGTTCTTC
V: TRBV24-1; size: few; D: .; J: TRBJ1-6; CDR3: CATSDSTYNSPLHF; DNA: TGTGCCACCAGTGATTCGACATATAATTCACCCCTCCACTTT
V: TRBV3-1; size: .; D: .; J: TRBJ2-5; CDR3: CASSQGGNWGPRETQYF; DNA: TGTGCCAGCAGCCAAGGTGGTAACTGGGGCCCAAGAGAGACCCAGTACTTC
V: TRBV12-3/TRBV12-4; size: many; D: TRBD2; J: TRBJ2-3; CDR3: CASSFPAGGRLVDTQYF; DNA: TGTGCCAGCAGTTTCCCCGCGGGAGGCCGGCTGGTGGATACGCAGTATTTT
V: TRBV30; size: few; D: .; J: TRBJ2-7; CDR3: CAWREPGYEQYF; DNA: TGTGCCTGGAGGGAACCAGGGTACGAGCAGTACTTC
V: TRBV19; size: few; D: TRBD2; J: TRBJ2-5; CDR3: CASSIGGSKLETQYF; DNA: TGTGCCAGTAGTATAGGCGGGAGCAAGCTTGAGACCCAGTACTTC
V: TRBV7-6; size: many; D: .; J: TRBJ1-1; CDR3: CASSWQGLTEAFF; DNA: TGTGCCAGCAGCTGGCAGGGTCTCACTGAAGCTTTCTTT
V: TRBV5-4; size: few; D: .; J: TRBJ1-2; CDR3: CASSLRAGNDGYTF; DNA: TGTGCCAGCAGCTTGCGGGCAGGCAACGATGGCTACACCTTC
V: TRBV2; size: .; D: .; J: TRBJ1-2; CDR3: CASLQSVIYGYTF; DNA: TGTGCCAGCCTCCAATCGGTAATCTATGGCTACACCTTC
V: TRBV12-3/TRBV12-4; size: .; D: .; J: TRBJ2-7; CDR3: CASSLPDRPEQYF; DNA: TGTGCCAGCAGTCTACCGGACAGACCCGAGCAGTACTTC
V: TRBV6-6; size: many; D: TRBD1; J: TRBJ2-1; CDR3: CASRSGTGGNEQFF; DNA: TGTGCCAGCAGGTCCGGGACAGGGGGGAATGAGCAGTTCTTC
V: TRBV7-2; size: few; D: TRBD1; J: TRBJ2-5; CDR3: CASSSRQGSGSQYF; DNA: TGTGCCAGCAGCTCGCGACAGGGGAGTGGGTCCCAGTACTTC
V: TRBV12-3/TRBV12-4; size: few; D: TRBD1; J: TRBJ1-4; CDR3: CASSFRQGGMMELFF; DNA: TGTGCCAGCAGTTTCCGACAGGGGGGTATGATGGAACTGTTTTTT
V: TRBV5-1; size: few; D: .; J: TRBJ1-3; CDR3: CASSLEGGSGNTIYF; DNA: TGCGCCAGCAGCTTGGAGGGGGGTTCTGGAAACACCATATATTTT
V: TRBV4-3; size: .; D: .; J: TRBJ2-6; CDR3: CASSQGSGSIPSGANVLTF; DNA: TGCGCCAGCAGCCAAGGGTCCGGATCAATCCCCTCTGGGGCCAACGTCCTGACTTTC
V: TRBV24-1; size: few; D: TRBD2; J: TRBJ2-1; CDR3: CATSDSRLTSGSYNEQFF; DNA: TGTGCCACCAGTGATTCAAGATTGACTAGCGGGAGCTACAATGAGCAGTTCTTC
V: TRBV5-1; size: .; D: .; J: TRBJ2-3; CDR3: CASSWGGAHTDTQYF; DNA: TGCGCCAGCAGCTGGGGTGGGGCCCACACAGATACGCAGTATTTT
V: TRBV5-1; size: .; D: .; J: TRBJ1-1; CDR3: CASSTKQGEAFF; DNA: TGCGCCAGCAGCACCAAACAGGGTGAAGCTTTCTTT